This T cell receptor beta chain was captured by sequencing in a study of long-term antiretroviral therapy in people with HIV. Overall study: Samples collected earliest predate the 2015 immediate-ART recommendation by about a decade.

In the case of this clone: The antigen is undetermined.

Samples were assayed with immunoSEQ v3.0 at survey level. Here immunoSEQ multiplex PCR was the method, and the copy in TCRdb shows in-frame clones only, minus some. Seen here are 10,000 to 13,000 clones, 82% observed once, and the top ten hold around 15%. Germline V lookup: CDR1 SQVTM, CDR2 ANQGSEA. The CDR3 consists of 13 residues. Trimming removed 6 bases at V and 1 base at J, with 12 bases between. General study results and limits: Controls exceeded HIV repertoires in CDR3 length range.

This specimen consisted of unsorted PBMCs, obtained 1.2 years after starting antiretroviral therapy. The TCR originated in a man aged 40-49 years with HIV. V usage is TRBV29-1 and J usage is TRBJ1-1, with D perhaps TRBD1 (5 bases). CDR3 loop: CSVGRDSNTEAFF. The DNA for the CDR3 is TGCAGCGTGGGTAGGGACTCGAACACTGAAGCTTTCTTT. Full variable domain (outside the CDR3, taken from reference TRBV29-1 and TRBJ1-1): SAVISQKPSRDICQRGTSLTIQCQVDSQVTMMFWYRQQPGQSLTLIATANQGSEATYESGFVIDKFPISRPNLTFSTLTVSNMSPEDSSIYLCSVGRDSNTEAFFGQGTRLTVV.